This TCR beta chain was sequenced for a study of tumor and adjacent non-tumor tissue in lung cancer. Looking at the study overall: Patients comprised eleven to twelve adenocarcinoma, 2 squamous cell carcinoma and 1 small cell lung cancer. On average, productive TCRbeta reads reached about 4.17 million per sample.

The library came from three nested PCR rounds adapted from ARM-PCR protocols. MiXCR, run by TCRdb on the multiplex PCR reads, gives a single entry per CDR3 protein. The sample gives roughly 90,000 distinct CDR3 sequences, 65% to 80% of which show up once; 20% to 25% is in the top ten. This clonotype was seen just once. The junction departs from germline at one end; a sequencing error may be responsible. This sample's RNA came from whole unsorted tissue. The normal lung tissue was taken more than 3 cm from the tumor edge. Per germline, CDR1 SGHDN and CDR2 FVKESK. This CDR3 contains 16 residues. The specimen was distant non-tumor lung tissue. The source of this sequence is a woman in her forties or fifties with non-small cell lung cancer. This rearrangement joins TRBV14 to TRBJ2-2; weak D call: TRBD1 (7 bases). DNA of the CDR3: TGTGCCAGCAGCCTAGTCCAGGGGGGAAGCACCCGGGAGCTGTTTTTT. This translates into CASSLVQGGSTRELFF.